This TCR beta chain emerged from a study of T cells after yellow fever vaccination. Looking at the study overall: Those fractions that held only low numbers of cells were prepared using the SMART-Seq v4 Ultra Low Input RNA kit. Findings and caveats of the study: Abundant clonotypes from the bulk population could have been carried over as contaminants into FACS-sorted repertoires.

This clonotype was picked up a small number of times. Its target is unknown. Universal primer sites and UMIs were introduced during 5'RACE template-switching synthesis of TCR cDNA. MiXCR was run by TCRdb on the 5' RACE reads, yielding one entry per CDR3 protein. The sample carries 95,000 to 150,000 distinct CDR3 sequences, 15% recorded once. The material sequenced was CD8+ T cells sorted from PBMCs, taken 5 days after the yellow fever booster vaccination. The clonotype was recovered from a young man who received the YFV17D yellow fever vaccine.

The DNA of the CDR3 is TGCGCCAGCAGCCAAGGGACAGGGTGGGGCACCGGGGAGCTGTTTTTT. Its translation is CASSQGTGWGTGELFF. The V and J genes are TRBV4-3 and TRBJ2-2; 8 bases match TRBD1. This CDR3 is built from 16 residues. Germline CDR1 reads LGHNA; CDR2 reads YSLEER. The trim removed 1 base at V and 4 bases at J, leaving 5 bases unmatched.